The clone carrying this TCR beta chain was seen only once. What it binds is not known. CDR3 length equals 14 residues. V was clipped by 4 bases and J by 2 bases; unmatched bases: 4. Per germline, CDR1 SGHRS and CDR2 YFSETQ. This specimen belongs to a study of T cell responses to AZD1222 COVID-19 vaccine. Study-wide results and limits: After the peak T cell response, and only then, were repertoires sampled. Two AZD1222 doses significantly raised spike-specific TCR breadth and depth over controls.

Both about-4-week and about-12-week second-dose recipients were combined. Produced via immunoSEQ multiplex PCR; TCRdb's table is partial and in-frame only. The sample includes 90,000 to 100,000 clones, about 85% of them seen just once. This clonotype was sampled from an adult who received the AZD1222 COVID-19 vaccine. Sequencing used peripheral blood, obtained 28 days after the second AZD1222 dose. The chain carries TRBV5-1 and TRBJ1-1, with 8 bases that match TRBD1. CDR3 nucleotides: TGCGCCAGCAGCGCCGGGACAGGTAACACTGAAGCTTTCTTT. It specifies CASSAGTGNTEAFF.